The 9 T cell receptor beta chains given below trace back to one sample, sequenced in a study of T cell responses to AZD1222 COVID-19 vaccine. The table came from immunoSEQ multiplex PCR; TCRdb's copy has only in-frame clones and leaves some out. This repertoire shows fewer than 150,000 clones, about 85% found once; its top ten account for 5% to 7%. The sequences come from peripheral blood, collected on day 0 of AZD1222 vaccination. These receptors originate from an adult in good health.

This clone has only a few counts. The chain couples TRBV5-1 to TRBJ1-2; D not certain. The germline V and J ends were trimmed by 0 bases and 3 bases, with 12 bases remaining between them. This CDR3 spans 15 amino acids. Germline-derived CDR1 and CDR2 are SGHRS and YFSETQ. The CDR3 region is CASSLGVASHYGYTF. CDR3 sequence (DNA): TGCGCCAGCAGCTTGGGTGTCGCTTCTCACTATGGCTACACCTTC.

Only a few counts were recorded for this clone. CDR3 residues: CASSLGQGYTEAFF. CDR3 sequence (DNA): TGTGCCAGCAGCTTGGGACAGGGGTACACTGAAGCTTTCTTT. The chain recombines TRBV7-3 with TRBJ1-1, with 10 nucleotides matching TRBD1. The CDR3 sequence is 14 residues long. Germline CDR1 and CDR2: SGHTA and FQGTGA. Trimming removed 3 bases from V and 3 bases from J; junction bases left unmatched: 1.

There are a few counts of this clone. The chain recombines TRBV6-6 with TRBJ1-1, with TRBD1 matching 9 bases. Germline CDR1 is MNHNY and CDR2 is SVGAGI (reference sequence). V lost 6 bases to trimming and J lost 5 bases; unmatched junction nucleotides: 7. There are 14 residues in the CDR3. Here the CDR3 DNA reads TGTGCCAGCAGGGGACAGGGAGAATGGACTGAAGCTTTCTTT. Its protein product is CASRGQGEWTEAFF.

The CDR3 here is CASSVGVGGEKLFF. The CDR3, as DNA: TGTGCCAGCAGCGTAGGAGTGGGGGGCGAAAAACTGTTTTTT. This chain links TRBV9 with TRBJ1-4, with D tentatively TRBD1 (6 bases). V lost 0 bases to trimming and J lost 8 bases, with 11 bases between them. The CDR3 consists of 14 residues. Germline CDR1 SGDLS, CDR2 YYNGEE.

This sequence joins TRBV15 and TRBJ1-2, with no clear D. V gave up 0 bases and J gave up 4 bases, with 15 bases separating them. Germline V CDR1 and CDR2: LNHNV, YYDKDF (reference sequence). The CDR3 is 16 residues long. CDR3 sequence (DNA): TGTGCCACCAGCAGAGATTTTCGGATTTCCCTCTATGGCTACACCTTC. Translated: CATSRDFRISLYGYTF.

This chain connects TRBV24-1 to TRBJ2-5; 11 bases map to TRBD1. CDR1 is KGHDR and CDR2 is SFDVKD in the germline V gene. This CDR3 spans 14 amino acids. Trimming at V came to 7 bases and at J to 3 bases, leaving 3 bases not matched to a gene. The DNA for the CDR3 is TGTGCCACCAGCGGGACAGGGGGAAAAGAGACCCAGTACTTC. Its protein product is CATSGTGGKETQYF.

In its sample, this clone was seen once. The chain links TRBV9 to TRBJ1-2; 8 nucleotides align to TRBD1. Trimming at V came to 3 bases and at J to 4 bases, leaving 5 bases not matched to a gene. CDR3 size: 14 residues. The V gene's germline CDR1 is SGDLS and CDR2 YYNGEE. The CDR3 loop is CASSGKDRVYGYTF. The CDR3, as DNA: TGTGCCAGCAGCGGAAAGGACAGGGTCTATGGCTACACCTTC.

Concerning this clone: In the same sample, other DNA sequences code for this CDR3. The chain carries TRBV18 and TRBJ2-7; 8 bases fit TRBD1. Per germline, CDR1 KGHSH and CDR2 LQKENI. The trim removed 1 base at V and 2 bases at J, leaving 1 base unmatched. CDR3 length: 14 amino acids. Here the CDR3 DNA reads TGTGCCAGCTCACCACGACAGGGGCCCTACGAGCAGTACTTC. This encodes CASSPRQGPYEQYF.

The J gene is TRBJ1-6, the V gene TRBV28; tentative D call: TRBD1 (5 bases). V shed 5 bases and J shed 6 bases, with 8 bases lying between them. The CDR3 is 13 residues long. Looked up from germline, CDR1 is MDHEN and CDR2 is SYDVKM. For the CDR3, the DNA is TGTGCCAGCAGTCGGGACCTTAATTCACCCCTCCACTTT. Its protein is CASSRDLNSPLHF.